This T cell receptor beta chain was captured by sequencing in a study of T cell responses to AZD1222 COVID-19 vaccine. Profiling relied on immunoSEQ multiplex PCR, and the TCRdb table lists in-frame clones only, not all of them. The table has about 140,000 clones, around 89% seen once; the top ten hold about 3%. Study-wide results and caveats: Baseline serostatus was positive in only a handful of AZD1222 recipients. A reported finding is that nearly half of spike-specific TCRs target unmutated variant regions. Every sample of the repertoires postdated the peak T cell response.

Notes on this clone: Its antigen is not known.

The V end was cut by 7 bases, the J end by 0 bases, with 13 bases between. The CDR3 contains 15 residues. Germline assignment: CDR1 MDHEN and CDR2 SYDVKM. This sample comprised peripheral blood, obtained 28 days after the second AZD1222 dose. This sequence joins TRBV28 and TRBJ1-3, with D perhaps matching TRBD1 (5 bases). The TCR comes from an adult who received the AZD1222 COVID-19 vaccine. CDR3 protein: CASISGASSGNTIYF. The CDR3 DNA reads TGTGCCAGCATTTCTGGGGCGTCCTCTGGAAACACCATATATTTT.